These 10 T cell receptor beta chains originate from one sample sequenced in a study of Graves' ophthalmopathy and Graves' hyperthyroidism. RNA transcripts served as template for amplifying TCR beta CDR3 sequences. Second-round multiplex PCR followed a first-round RT-PCR using HTBI primers. TCRdb analysed the multiplex PCR reads with MiXCR anew, one entry per CDR3 protein. The data show approximately 410,000 distinct CDR3 sequences, 15% seen once. Sequenced material: peripheral blood. These receptors originate from a woman younger than 30 with stable Graves' hyperthyroidism.

There are many counts of this clonotype. At one boundary the junction diverges from the germline segment, which might be a read error. The rearrangement joins TRBV7-7 to TRBJ2-5; 7 bases are shared with TRBD1. In germline, CDR1 is SSHAT, CDR2 FNYEAQ (reference sequence). CDR3 size: 13 residues. The CDR3 region is CASSPIQGETQYF. Here the CDR3 DNA reads TGTGCTAGCAGCCCCATCCAGGGGGAAACCCAGTACTTC.

This clonotype was observed many times. V and J are TRBV7-9 and TRBJ1-2; perhaps TRBD1 as D (5 bases). Looked up from germline, CDR1 is SEHNR and CDR2 is FQNEAQ (reference sequence). The CDR3 is 14 residues long. Trimming removed 5 bases at V and 4 bases at J, with 14 bases between. CDR3 DNA: TGTGCCAGCAGCGACGGTGGGACCACCTATGGCTACACCTTC. The encoded protein is CASSDGGTTYGYTF.

This clonotype occurred many times. The rearrangement links TRBV24-1 to TRBJ1-5, with D hard to call. The V gene's germline CDR1 is KGHDR and CDR2 SFDVKD. CDR3 length: 14 amino acids. V lost 4 bases to trimming and J lost 0 bases, with 6 bases between them. CDR3 nucleotides: TGTGCCACCAGTGAAACACATAGCAATCAGCCCCAGCATTTT. This codes for CATSETHSNQPQHF.

This clonotype was detected ten times or more. The chain combines TRBV6-1 with TRBJ1-2, with no clear D. CDR3 size: 17 residues. The germline CDR1 and CDR2 sequences are MNHNS and SASEGT. Trimming stripped 5 bases from V and 8 bases from J, with 27 bases between. The CDR3 DNA reads as TGTGCCAGCAGTCCCGTGGCGGGAAATGAGCCTTCGGGAGGCTACACCTTC. Encoded protein: CASSPVAGNEPSGGYTF.

This clonotype was observed a few times. Mismatch with germline at one junction end may stem from a read error. The CDR3 nucleotides are TGCGCCATCAGTTTAACAGGGGGCTCCAAAAACATTCAGTACTTC. It is translated as CAISLTGGSKNIQYF. The rearrangement uses TRBV12-3 or TRBV12-4 and TRBJ2-4; 9 bases align to TRBD1. This CDR3 has 15 residues.

The V gene is TRBV6-1, the J gene TRBJ2-5, with D perhaps being TRBD1 or TRBD2 (6 bases each). There are 16 residues in the CDR3. Germline V CDR1 and CDR2: MNHNS, SASEGT. The V end lost 5 bases, the J end lost 2 bases, and 18 bases lay between the germline ends. As DNA, the CDR3 is TGTGCCAGCAGTAATTATCGGGAGAGGGGGCAAGAGACCCAGTACTTC. Its protein product is CASSNYRERGQETQYF.

A few counts support this clonotype. V usage is TRBV5-1 and J usage is TRBJ2-7; 9 bases fit TRBD1. The CDR3 contains 16 residues. V gave up 3 bases and J gave up 5 bases; unmatched junction bases: 12. From germline, CDR1 is SGHRS and CDR2 YFSETQ. CDR3 in DNA: TGCGCCAGCAGCTCTATCCCCGGACAGGGGAACGACGAGCAGTACTTC. This gives the protein CASSSIPGQGNDEQYF.

The V gene is TRBV6-4, the J gene TRBJ1-5, with D possibly being TRBD1 (6 bases). The V gene's germline CDR1 is MRHNA and CDR2 SNTAGT. Trimming took 3 bases from V and 0 from J, leaving 21 bases between them. CDR3 size: 19 residues. This CDR3 is CASSDRRGVLIHSNQPQHF. The CDR3 DNA follows: TGTGCCAGCAGTGATCGGAGGGGGGTCCTTATTCATAGCAATCAGCCCCAGCATTTT.

The chain is built from TRBV7-9 and TRBJ2-7; 8 bases fit TRBD1. The V and J ends lost 4 bases and 2 bases, in that order; junction bases with no gene match: 7. Germline V gene lookup returns CDR1 SEHNR and CDR2 FQNEAQ (reference sequence). There are 15 residues in the CDR3. The CDR3 bases are TGTGCCAGCAGCTCGGTACGGGACAGGACCTACGAGCAGTACTTC. Its translation: CASSSVRDRTYEQYF.

This clonotype appeared many times. The rearrangement uses TRBV4-1 and TRBJ1-1, with 8 bases that match TRBD1. After removal of 4 bases from V and 3 bases from J, the junction contained 7 bases not matched to a gene. The germline gives CDR1 MGHRA, CDR2 YSYEKL. The CDR3 consists of 15 residues. CDR3 in DNA: TGCGCCAGCAGCCTCAGAGACAGGGGCGACACTGAAGCTTTCTTT. It encodes CASSLRDRGDTEAFF.